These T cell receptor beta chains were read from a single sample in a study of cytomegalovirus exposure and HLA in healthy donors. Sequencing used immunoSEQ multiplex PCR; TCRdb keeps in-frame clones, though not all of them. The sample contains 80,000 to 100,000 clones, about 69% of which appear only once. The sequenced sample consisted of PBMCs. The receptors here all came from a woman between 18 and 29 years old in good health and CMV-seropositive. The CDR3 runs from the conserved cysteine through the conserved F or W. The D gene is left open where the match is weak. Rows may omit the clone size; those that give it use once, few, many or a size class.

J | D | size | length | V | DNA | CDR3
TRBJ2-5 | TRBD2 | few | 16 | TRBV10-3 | TGTGCCATCAGACCGGGACTAGCGGGTTCGCAAGAGACCCAGTACTTC | CAIRPGLAGSQETQYF
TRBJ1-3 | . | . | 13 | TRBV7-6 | TGTGCCAGCAGCTTGGGGGCCGGAAACACCATATATTTT | CASSLGAGNTIYF
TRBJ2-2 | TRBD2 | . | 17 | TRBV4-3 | TGCGCCAGCAGCCAAGGGAACGGGGGGGCAAACACCGGGGAGCTGTTTTTT | CASSQGNGGANTGELFF
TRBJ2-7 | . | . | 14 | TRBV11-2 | TGTGCCAGCAGCTTAGGAACCGGTACCTACGAGCAGTACTTC | CASSLGTGTYEQYF
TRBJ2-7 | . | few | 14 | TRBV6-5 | TGTGCCAGTAAGCCGGGACTCGACCGCTACGAGCAGTACTTC | CASKPGLDRYEQYF
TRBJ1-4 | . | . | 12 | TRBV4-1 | TGCGCCAGCAGCCAGGGGGGTGAAAAACTGTTTTTT | CASSQGGEKLFF
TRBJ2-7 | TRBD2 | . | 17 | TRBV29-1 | TGCAGCGTTGATGCGACTAGCGGGAGGGCCAATAACTACGAGCAGTACTTC | CSVDATSGRANNYEQYF
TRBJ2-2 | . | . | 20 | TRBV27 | TGTGCCAGCCGCCCTACCCTCCGGGATCGGGTCATATTGAACACCGGGGAGCTGTTTTTT | CASRPTLRDRVILNTGELFF
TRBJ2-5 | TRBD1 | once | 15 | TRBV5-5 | TGTGCCAGCAGCTCAACAGGGGCGCGAAAAGAGACCCAGTACTTC | CASSSTGARKETQYF
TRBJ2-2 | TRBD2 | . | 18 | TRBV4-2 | TGTGCCAGCAGCCAAAAAATTGGACTAGCGGGAAGCACCGGGGAGCTGTTTTTT | CASSQKIGLAGSTGELFF
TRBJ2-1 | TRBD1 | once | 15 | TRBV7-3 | TGTGCCAGCAGCCTAAGGACAGGGGGCGGGGGTGAGCAGTTCTTC | CASSLRTGGGGEQFF
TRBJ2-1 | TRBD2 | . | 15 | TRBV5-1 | TGCGCCAGCAGCTTGATGGCGGGAGCCTACAATGAGCAGTTCTTC | CASSLMAGAYNEQFF
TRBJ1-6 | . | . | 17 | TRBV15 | TGTGCCACCAGCAGCCCCGGAAGGCCTACACGGGATTCACCCCTCCACTTT | CATSSPGRPTRDSPLHF
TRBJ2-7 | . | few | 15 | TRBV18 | TGTGCCAGCTCACCTACAATCGGAGGGTCCTACGAGCAGTACTTC | CASSPTIGGSYEQYF
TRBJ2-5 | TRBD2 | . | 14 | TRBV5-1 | TGCGCCAGCAGCTCTGGACTAGCGCAAGAGACCCAGTACTTC | CASSSGLAQETQYF
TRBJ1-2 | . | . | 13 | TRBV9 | TGTGCCAGCAGCGTAGCCAGAAATAATGGCTACACCTTC | CASSVARNNGYTF
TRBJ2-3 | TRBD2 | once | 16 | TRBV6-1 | TGTGCCAGCAGTGTGTCTAGCGGGGGTCCCACAGATACGCAGTATTTT | CASSVSSGGPTDTQYF
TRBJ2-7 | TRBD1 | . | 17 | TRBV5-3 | TGTGCCAGAAGTTCCGGGACAGGGCTTTCCGGGGTATACGAGCAGTACTTC | CARSSGTGLSGVYEQYF
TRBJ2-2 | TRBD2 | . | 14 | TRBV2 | TGTGCCAGCGTGAGGACTAGCAGTACCGGGGAGCTGTTTTTT | CASVRTSSTGELFF
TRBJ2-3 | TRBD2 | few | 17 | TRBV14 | TGTGCCAGCAGACAGGGAGGACTAGCGGGGGGCCGGGATACGCAGTATTTT | CASRQGGLAGGRDTQYF
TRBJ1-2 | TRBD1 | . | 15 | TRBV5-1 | TGCGCCAGCAGCACCGGGACAGGGGGCGACTATGGCTACACCTTC | CASSTGTGGDYGYTF
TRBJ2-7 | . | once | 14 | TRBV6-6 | TGTGCCACTACCACTGGCCCCCAGGGCTACGAGCAGTACTTC | CATTTGPQGYEQYF
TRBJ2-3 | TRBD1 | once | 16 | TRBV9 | TGTGCCAGCAGCGTAGTACAGGGGGCGACCACAGATACGCAGTATTTT | CASSVVQGATTDTQYF
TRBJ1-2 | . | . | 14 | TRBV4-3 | TGCGCCAGCAGCCAAGATATCCCGTCTGATGGCTACACCTTC | CASSQDIPSDGYTF
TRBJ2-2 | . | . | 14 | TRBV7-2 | TGTGCCAGCAGCTTTAGGTGGGGAGTCGGGGAGCTGTTTTTT | CASSFRWGVGELFF
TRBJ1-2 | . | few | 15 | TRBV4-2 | TGTGCCAGCAGCCTCCAACAGGGTAGGAGCTATGGCTACACCTTC | CASSLQQGRSYGYTF
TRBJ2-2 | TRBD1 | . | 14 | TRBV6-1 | TGTGCCAGCGCAAGGCAGGGGGTCACCGGGGAGCTGTTTTTT | CASARQGVTGELFF
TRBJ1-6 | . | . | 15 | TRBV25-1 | TGTGCCAGCAGTGACTCCGGGACTTATAATTCACCCCTCCACTTT | CASSDSGTYNSPLHF
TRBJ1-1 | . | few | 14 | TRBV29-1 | TGCAGCGTTCGAAAGACAGGATTGAACACTGAAGCTTTCTTT | CSVRKTGLNTEAFF
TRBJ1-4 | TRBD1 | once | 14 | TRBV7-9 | TGTGCCAGCAGGGGACAGGGCACTGATGAAAAACTGTTTTTT | CASRGQGTDEKLFF
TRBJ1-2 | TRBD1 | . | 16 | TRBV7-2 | TGTGCCAGCAGCTTAGGGTGGGGCAGGGGGCTCTATGGCTACACCTTC | CASSLGWGRGLYGYTF
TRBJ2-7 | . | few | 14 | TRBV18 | TGTGCCAGCTCACCAGGACTAAATTCCTACGAGCAGTACTTC | CASSPGLNSYEQYF
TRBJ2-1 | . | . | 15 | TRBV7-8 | TGTGCCAGCAGCCTCAGGGTGGAGCCCTACAATGAGCAGTTCTTC | CASSLRVEPYNEQFF
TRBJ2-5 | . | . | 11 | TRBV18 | TGTGCCAGCTCACCCGGAGAGACCCAGTACTTC | CASSPGETQYF
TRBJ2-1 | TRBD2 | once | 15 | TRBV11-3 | TGTGCCAGCAGCTTGACTAGCGGGGTGGGGGGTGAGCAGTTCTTC | CASSLTSGVGGEQFF
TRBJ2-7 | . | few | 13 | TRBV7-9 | TGTGCCAGCAGCTTGGCAGTCTCCTACGAGCAGTACTTC | CASSLAVSYEQYF
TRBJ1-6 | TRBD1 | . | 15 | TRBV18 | TGTGCCAGCTCACTCCAACAGGGGGATAATTCACCCCTCCACTTT | CASSLQQGDNSPLHF
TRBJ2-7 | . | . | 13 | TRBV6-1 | TGTGCCAGCACAGACGGGGTTTCCTACGAGCAGTACTTC | CASTDGVSYEQYF
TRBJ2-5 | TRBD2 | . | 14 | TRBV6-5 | TGTGCCAGCAGTCCCCCCATCGGGAGGGAGACCCAGTACTTC | CASSPPIGRETQYF
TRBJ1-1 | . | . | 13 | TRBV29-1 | TGCAGCTCCGCTATGGGAGCGAACACTGAAGCTTTCTTT | CSSAMGANTEAFF
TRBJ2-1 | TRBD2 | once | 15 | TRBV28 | TGTGCCAGCAGTGTGGCTTCTAGCGGCCACAATGAGCAGTTCTTC | CASSVASSGHNEQFF
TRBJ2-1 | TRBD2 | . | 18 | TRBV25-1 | TGTGCCAGCAGTCCGGGACTAGCGGGAGAGCACTCCTACAATGAGCAGTTCTTC | CASSPGLAGEHSYNEQFF
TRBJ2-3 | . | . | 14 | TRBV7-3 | TGTGCCAGCAGCTTAAGCGGGGCAGAAAATACGCAGTATTTT | CASSLSGAENTQYF
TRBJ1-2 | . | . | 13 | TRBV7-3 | TGTGCCAGCAGCCCAGGGACTAACTATGGCTACACCTTC | CASSPGTNYGYTF
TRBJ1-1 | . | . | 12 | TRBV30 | TGTGCCTGGAGTGCCCCCCTACGAGAAGCTTTCTTT | CAWSAPLREAFF
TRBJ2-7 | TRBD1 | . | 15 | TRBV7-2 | TGTGCCAGCAGCTTGGGACAGGGGGCCACCTACGAGCAGTACTTC | CASSLGQGATYEQYF
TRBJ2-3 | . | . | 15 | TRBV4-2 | TGTGCCAGCAGCCAAGTAGCGCCTAGCACAGATACGCAGTATTTT | CASSQVAPSTDTQYF
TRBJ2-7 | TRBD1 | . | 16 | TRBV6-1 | TGTGCCAGCAGTGAAGCAAGGACAGGTGCCCCCTACGAGCAGTACTTC | CASSEARTGAPYEQYF
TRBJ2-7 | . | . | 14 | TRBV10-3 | TGTGCCATCAGTGAGTCAGGGACTCCCTACGAGCAGTACTTC | CAISESGTPYEQYF
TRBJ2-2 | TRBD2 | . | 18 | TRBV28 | TGTGCCAGCAGTCTGGGACTAGCGGGAGTCTTGAACACCGGGGAGCTGTTTTTT | CASSLGLAGVLNTGELFF
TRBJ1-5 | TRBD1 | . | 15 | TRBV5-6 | TGTGCCAGCAGCTTGAGGACAGGGGGCAATCAGCCCCAGCATTTT | CASSLRTGGNQPQHF
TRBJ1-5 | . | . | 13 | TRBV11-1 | TGTGCCAGCAGCTTAGGCCACGGTCAGCCCCAGCATTTT | CASSLGHGQPQHF
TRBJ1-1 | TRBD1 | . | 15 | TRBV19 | TGTGCCAGTAGTACGTGGACAGGTGCGAACACTGAAGCTTTCTTT | CASSTWTGANTEAFF
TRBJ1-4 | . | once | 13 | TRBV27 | TGTGCCAGCAGTCCCGCAACTAATGAAAAACTGTTTTTT | CASSPATNEKLFF
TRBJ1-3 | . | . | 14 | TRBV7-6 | TGTGCCAGCAGCCAAGAGGCCCCTGGAAACACCATATATTTT | CASSQEAPGNTIYF
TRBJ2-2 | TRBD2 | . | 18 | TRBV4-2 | TGTGCCAGCACCCCTCAGAGGCCGGGCGGGGGGTACACCGGGGAGCTGTTTTTT | CASTPQRPGGGYTGELFF
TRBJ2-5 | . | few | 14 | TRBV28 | TGTGCCAGCAGTCTGACCGTCTCGCGGGAGACCCAGTACTTC | CASSLTVSRETQYF
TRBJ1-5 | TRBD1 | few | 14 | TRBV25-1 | TGTGCCAGCAGGGGACAGGGTAGCAATCAGCCCCAGCATTTT | CASRGQGSNQPQHF
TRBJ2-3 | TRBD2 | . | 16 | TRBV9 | TGTGCCAGCAGCGAGTGGGGAGCGGGGGGCCCAGATACGCAGTATTTT | CASSEWGAGGPDTQYF